This TCR beta chain derives from a study of cytomegalovirus exposure and HLA in healthy donors. 60 Vbeta and 13 Jbeta primers were used in PCR. TCRdb keeps only in-frame clones here, not all; method: immunoSEQ multiplex PCR. The sample table sets out around 140,000 clones. The V gene end was trimmed by 4 bases and the J gene end by 0 bases; junction bases not matched to a gene: 12. Per germline, CDR1 SNHLY and CDR2 FYNNEI. The CDR3 is 18 residues long. Material: PBMCs. V usage is TRBV2 and J usage is TRBJ2-3, with 8 bases fitting TRBD2. The sequence came from a woman aged 40-49 years in good health and CMV-seronegative. The CDR3 reads CASSVPVVAGISTDTQYF. The CDR3 nucleotides are TGTGCCAGCAGTGTACCCGTAGTAGCGGGGATAAGCACAGATACGCAGTATTTT.